This record looks at one T cell receptor (beta chain) sequence and its context. Sequencing used immunoSEQ multiplex PCR; TCRdb keeps in-frame clones, though not all of them. The table has 200,000 to 250,000 clones, roughly 80% seen once. V lost 4 bases and J lost 4; bases outside the gene matches: 4. Germline CDR1 SGHDT, CDR2 YYEEEE. There are 14 residues in the CDR3. This sample is part of a study of blood T cell repertoires in COVID-19. Study details: Samples representing acute and convalescent COVID-19 were sourced from the United States, Italy and Spain.

The chain combines TRBV5-6 with TRBJ1-2; 10 bases fit TRBD1. The clonotype was recovered from a man older than 75 with acute or convalescent COVID-19. The sample taken for sequencing was peripheral blood. For the CDR3, the DNA is TGTGCCAGCAGCCCAGGACAGGGGGGCTATGGCTACACCTTC. The encoded protein is CASSPGQGGYGYTF.